The clone carrying this T cell receptor (beta chain) was observed many times. What it binds is unknown. V was clipped by 2 bases and J by 8 bases, with 13 bases between them. From germline, CDR1 is SGHNT and CDR2 YENEEA. The CDR3 sequence is 14 residues long. Individual cDNA molecules carried attached unique molecular identifiers. One entry per CDR3 protein results from TCRdb running MiXCR on the 5' RACE reads. The profile covers some 50,000 distinct CDR3 sequences, with roughly 4% appearing a single time and 5.5% to 6.5% taken by the ten largest. The sample is drawn from a study of early T cells in non-severe SARS-CoV-2 infection. At the level of the study: Bulk RNA from unsorted whole blood was sequenced; chains were unpaired.

General observations from the study: Private and CD4 specificities were missed by VDJdb matching, which favored anti-spike CD8 responses.

The sequenced sample consisted of whole blood. The rearrangement links TRBV11-3 to TRBJ2-1; D gene unclear. The clonotype was recovered from an adult who was a healthcare worker with PCR-confirmed SARS-CoV-2 infection or an uninfected control (not recorded which). CDR3 sequence reads: CASSLMSTGHEQFF. The CDR3 DNA sequence: TGTGCCAGCAGCTTAATGTCAACGGGTCATGAGCAGTTCTTC.